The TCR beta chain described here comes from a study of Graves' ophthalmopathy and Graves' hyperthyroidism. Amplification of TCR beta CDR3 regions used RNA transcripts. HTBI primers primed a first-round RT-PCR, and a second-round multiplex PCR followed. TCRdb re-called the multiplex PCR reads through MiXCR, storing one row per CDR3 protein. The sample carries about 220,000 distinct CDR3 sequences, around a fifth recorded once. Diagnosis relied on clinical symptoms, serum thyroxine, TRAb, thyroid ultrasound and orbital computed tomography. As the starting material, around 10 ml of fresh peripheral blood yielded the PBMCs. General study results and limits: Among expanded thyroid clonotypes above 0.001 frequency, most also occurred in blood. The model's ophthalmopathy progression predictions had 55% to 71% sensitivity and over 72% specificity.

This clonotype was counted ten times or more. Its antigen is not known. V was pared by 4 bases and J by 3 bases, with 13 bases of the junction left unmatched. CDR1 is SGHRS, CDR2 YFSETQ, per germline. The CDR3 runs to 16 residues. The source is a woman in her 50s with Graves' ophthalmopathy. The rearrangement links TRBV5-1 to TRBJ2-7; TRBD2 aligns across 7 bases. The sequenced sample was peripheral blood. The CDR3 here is CASSAQPTSAYYEQYF. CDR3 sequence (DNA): TGCGCCAGCAGCGCACAACCAACTAGCGCCTACTACGAGCAGTACTTC.